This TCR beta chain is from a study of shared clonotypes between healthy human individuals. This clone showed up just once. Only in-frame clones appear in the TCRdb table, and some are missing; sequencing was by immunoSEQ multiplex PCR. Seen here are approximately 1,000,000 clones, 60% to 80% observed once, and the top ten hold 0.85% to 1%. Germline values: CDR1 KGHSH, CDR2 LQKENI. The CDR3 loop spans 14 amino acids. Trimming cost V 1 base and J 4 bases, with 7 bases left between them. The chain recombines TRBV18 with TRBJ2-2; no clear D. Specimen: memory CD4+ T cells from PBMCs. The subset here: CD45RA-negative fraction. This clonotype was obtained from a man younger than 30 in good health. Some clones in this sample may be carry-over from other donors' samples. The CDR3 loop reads CASSPQRSTGELFF. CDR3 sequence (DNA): TGTGCCAGCTCACCACAACGCTCCACCGGGGAGCTGTTTTTT.